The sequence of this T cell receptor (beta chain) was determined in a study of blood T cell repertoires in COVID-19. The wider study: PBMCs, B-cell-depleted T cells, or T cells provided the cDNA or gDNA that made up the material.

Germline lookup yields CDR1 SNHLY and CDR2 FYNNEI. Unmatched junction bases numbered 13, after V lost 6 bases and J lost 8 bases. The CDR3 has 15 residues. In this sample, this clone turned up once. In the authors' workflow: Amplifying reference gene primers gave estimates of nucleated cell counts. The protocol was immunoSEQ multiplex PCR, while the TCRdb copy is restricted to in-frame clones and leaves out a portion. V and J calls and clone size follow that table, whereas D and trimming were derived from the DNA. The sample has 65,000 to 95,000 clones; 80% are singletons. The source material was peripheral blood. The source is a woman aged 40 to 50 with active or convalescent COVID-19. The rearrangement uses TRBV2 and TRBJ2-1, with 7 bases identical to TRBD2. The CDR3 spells CASSKTSPIFYEQFF. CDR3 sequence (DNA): TGTGCCAGCAGCAAGACTAGCCCGATATTTTATGAGCAGTTCTTC. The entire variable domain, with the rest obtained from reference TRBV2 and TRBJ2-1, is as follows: EPEVTQTPSHQVTQMGQEVILRCVPISNHLYFYWYRQILGQKVEFLVSFYNNEISEKSEIFDDQFSVERPDGSNFTLKIRSTKLEDSAMYFCASSKTSPIFYEQFFGPGTRLTVL.